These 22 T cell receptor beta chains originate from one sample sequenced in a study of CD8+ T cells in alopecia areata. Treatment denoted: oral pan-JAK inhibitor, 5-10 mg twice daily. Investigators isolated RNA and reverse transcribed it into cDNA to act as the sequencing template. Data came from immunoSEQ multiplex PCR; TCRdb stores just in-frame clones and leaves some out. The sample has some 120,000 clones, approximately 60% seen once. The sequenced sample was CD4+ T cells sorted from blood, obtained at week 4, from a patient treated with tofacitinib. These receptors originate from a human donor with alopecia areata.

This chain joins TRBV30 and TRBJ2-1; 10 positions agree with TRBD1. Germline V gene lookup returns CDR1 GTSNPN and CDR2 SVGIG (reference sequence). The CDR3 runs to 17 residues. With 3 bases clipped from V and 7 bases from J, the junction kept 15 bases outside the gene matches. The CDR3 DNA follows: TGTGCCTGGAGCGGCGGGGGGTACCGGGACAGGGGAAATGAGCAGTTCTTC. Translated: CAWSGGGYRDRGNEQFF.

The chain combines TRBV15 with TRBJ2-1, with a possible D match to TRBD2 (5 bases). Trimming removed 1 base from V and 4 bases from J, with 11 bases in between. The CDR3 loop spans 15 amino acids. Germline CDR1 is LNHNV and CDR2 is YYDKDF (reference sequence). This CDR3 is CATSRAGNDYNEQFF. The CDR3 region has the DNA TGTGCCACCAGCAGAGCCGGGAACGATTACAATGAGCAGTTCTTC. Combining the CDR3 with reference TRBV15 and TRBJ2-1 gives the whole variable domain DAMVIQNPRYQVTQFGKPVTLSCSQTLNHNVMYWYQQKSSQAPKLLFHYYDKDFNNEADTPDNFQSRRPNTSFCFLDIRSPGLGDTAMYLCATSRAGNDYNEQFFGPGTRLTVL.

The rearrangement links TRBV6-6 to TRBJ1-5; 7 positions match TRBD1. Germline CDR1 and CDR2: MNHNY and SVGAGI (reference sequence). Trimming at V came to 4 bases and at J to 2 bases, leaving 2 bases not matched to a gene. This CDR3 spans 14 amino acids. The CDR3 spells CASSSDRGNQPQHF. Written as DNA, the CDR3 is TGTGCCAGCAGTTCTGACAGGGGCAATCAGCCCCAGCATTTT.

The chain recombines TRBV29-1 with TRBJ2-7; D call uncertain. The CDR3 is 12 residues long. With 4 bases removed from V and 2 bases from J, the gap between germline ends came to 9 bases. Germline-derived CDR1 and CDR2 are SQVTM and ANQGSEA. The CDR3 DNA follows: TGCAGCGTTGGACAAACCACCTACGAGCAGTACTTC. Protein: CSVGQTTYEQYF.

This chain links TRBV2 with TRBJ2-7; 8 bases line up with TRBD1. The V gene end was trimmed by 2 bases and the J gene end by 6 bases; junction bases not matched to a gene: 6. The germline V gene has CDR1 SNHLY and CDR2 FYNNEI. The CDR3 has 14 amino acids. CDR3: CASSERTGISEQYF. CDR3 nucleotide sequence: TGTGCCAGCAGTGAAAGGACAGGGATCTCCGAGCAGTACTTC.

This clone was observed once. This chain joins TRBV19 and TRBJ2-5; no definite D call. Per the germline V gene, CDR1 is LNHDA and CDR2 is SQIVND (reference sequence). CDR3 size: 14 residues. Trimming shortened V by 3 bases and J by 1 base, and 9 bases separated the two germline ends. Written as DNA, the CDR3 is TGTGCCAGTAGTATCTCAAAGGGCCAAGAGACCCAGTACTTC. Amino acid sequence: CASSISKGQETQYF.

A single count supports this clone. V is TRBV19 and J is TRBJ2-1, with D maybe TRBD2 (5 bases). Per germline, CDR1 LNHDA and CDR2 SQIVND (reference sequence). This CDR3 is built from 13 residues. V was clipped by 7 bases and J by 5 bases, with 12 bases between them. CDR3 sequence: CASKAWTDNEQFF. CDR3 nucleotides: TGTGCCAGTAAAGCGTGGACTGACAATGAGCAGTTCTTC. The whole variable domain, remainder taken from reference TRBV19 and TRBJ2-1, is DGGITQSPKYLFRKEGQNVTLSCEQNLNHDAMYWYRQDPGQGLRLIYYSQIVNDFQKGDIAEGYSVSREKKESFPLTVTSAQKNPTAFYLCASKAWTDNEQFFGPGTRLTVL.

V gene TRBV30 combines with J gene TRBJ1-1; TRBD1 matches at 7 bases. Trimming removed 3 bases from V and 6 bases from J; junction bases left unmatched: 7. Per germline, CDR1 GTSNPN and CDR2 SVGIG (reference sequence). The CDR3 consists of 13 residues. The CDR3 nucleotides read TGTGCCTGGAGCCTGACAGGGAAGTCTGAAGCTTTCTTT. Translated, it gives CAWSLTGKSEAFF.

CDR3 DNA: TGTGCCATCAGCGGCACCTACGAGCAGTACTTC. Its protein is CAISGTYEQYF. The V and J genes are TRBV2 and TRBJ2-7; weak D call: TRBD2 (5 bases). The CDR3 runs 11 residues. Germline CDR1 is SNHLY and CDR2 is FYNNEI. Trimming pared 10 bases from V and 2 bases from J, leaving 9 bases between.

The CDR3: CASRPLPGPTNTEAFF. The CDR3 region has the DNA TGTGCCAGTAGACCACTCCCGGGACCGACGAACACTGAAGCTTTCTTT. J is TRBJ1-1 and V is TRBV19; tentative D call: TRBD1 (5 bases). The V and J ends lost 6 bases and 1 base respectively, with 18 bases between them. CDR3 length: 16 residues. Per the germline V gene, CDR1 is LNHDA and CDR2 is SQIVND (reference sequence).

The CDR3 here is CASSGTGTSGNEQFF. The CDR3, as DNA: TGTGCCAGCAGCGGTACCGGGACTAGCGGCAATGAGCAGTTCTTC. This chain links TRBV7-3 with TRBJ2-1; 11 nucleotides match TRBD2. The CDR3 runs to 15 residues. The junction had 6 bases not matched to a gene; V was cut back by 5 bases and J by 6 bases. The V gene's germline CDR1 is SGHTA and CDR2 FQGTGA.

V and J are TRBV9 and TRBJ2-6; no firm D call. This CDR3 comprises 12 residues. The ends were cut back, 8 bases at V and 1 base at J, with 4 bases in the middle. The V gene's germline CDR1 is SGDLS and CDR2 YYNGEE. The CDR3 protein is CARLSGANVLTF. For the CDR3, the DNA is TGTGCCAGGTTATCTGGGGCCAACGTCCTGACTTTC.

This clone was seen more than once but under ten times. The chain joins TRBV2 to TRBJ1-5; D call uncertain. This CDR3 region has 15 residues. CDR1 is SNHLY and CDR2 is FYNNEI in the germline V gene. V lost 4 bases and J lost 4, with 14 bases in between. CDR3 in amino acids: CASSGAAVGNQPQHF. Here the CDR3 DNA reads TGTGCCAGCAGTGGAGCGGCAGTGGGGAATCAGCCCCAGCATTTT.

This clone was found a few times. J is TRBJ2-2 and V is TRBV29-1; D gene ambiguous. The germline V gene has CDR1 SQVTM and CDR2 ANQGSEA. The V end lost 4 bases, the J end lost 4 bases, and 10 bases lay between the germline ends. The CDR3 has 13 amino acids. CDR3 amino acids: CSVVGSPTGELFF. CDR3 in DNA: TGCAGCGTTGTTGGCTCACCCACCGGGGAGCTGTTTTTT.

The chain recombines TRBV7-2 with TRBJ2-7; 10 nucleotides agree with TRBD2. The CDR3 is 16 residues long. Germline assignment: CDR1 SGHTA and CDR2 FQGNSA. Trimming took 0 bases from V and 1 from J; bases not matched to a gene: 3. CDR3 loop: CASSLALAGASYEQYF. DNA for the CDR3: TGTGCCAGCAGCTTAGCGCTAGCGGGAGCGTCCTACGAGCAGTACTTC.

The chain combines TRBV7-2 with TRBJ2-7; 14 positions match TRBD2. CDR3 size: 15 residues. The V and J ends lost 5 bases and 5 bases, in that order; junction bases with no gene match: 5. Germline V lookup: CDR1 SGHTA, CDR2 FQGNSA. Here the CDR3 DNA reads TGTGCCAGCAGCAAAAGGACTAGCGGGGGGAACGAGCAGTACTTC. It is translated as CASSKRTSGGNEQYF.

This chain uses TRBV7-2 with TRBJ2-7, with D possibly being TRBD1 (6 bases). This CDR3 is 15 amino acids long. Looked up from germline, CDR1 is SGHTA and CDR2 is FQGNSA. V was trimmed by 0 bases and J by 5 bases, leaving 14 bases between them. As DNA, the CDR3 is TGTGCCAGCAGCTTAGCGCGGACAGTGTTGAACGAGCAGTACTTC. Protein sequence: CASSLARTVLNEQYF. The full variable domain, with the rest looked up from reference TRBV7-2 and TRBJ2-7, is GAGVSQSPSNKVTEKGKDVELRCDPISGHTALYWYRQSLGQGLEFLIYFQGNSAPDKSGLPSDRFSAERTGGSVSTLTIQRTQQEDSAVYLCASSLARTVLNEQYFGPGTRLTVT.

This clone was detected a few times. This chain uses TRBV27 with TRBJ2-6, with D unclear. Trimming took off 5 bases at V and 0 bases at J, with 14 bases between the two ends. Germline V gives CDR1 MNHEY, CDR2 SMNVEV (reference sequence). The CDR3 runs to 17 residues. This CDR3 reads CASSPDTSSSGANVLTF. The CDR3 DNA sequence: TGTGCCAGCAGTCCAGATACGTCCAGCTCTGGGGCCAACGTCCTGACTTTC.

The CDR3 DNA reads as TGTGCCTGGAGTGCGACTAGCGGGAGGAGGCAGTATTTT. Translated: CAWSATSGRRQYF. This chain joins TRBV30 and TRBJ2-3, with 13 nucleotides matching TRBD2. The CDR3 totals 13 residues. V shed 1 base and J 11 bases; nucleotides not matched to a gene: 3. Germline V gene data show CDR1 as GTSNPN and CDR2 as SVGIG (reference sequence).

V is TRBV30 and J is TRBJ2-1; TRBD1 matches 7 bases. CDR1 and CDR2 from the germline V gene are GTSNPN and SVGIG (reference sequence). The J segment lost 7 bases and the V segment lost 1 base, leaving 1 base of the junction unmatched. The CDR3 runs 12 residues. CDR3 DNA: TGTGCCTGGAGTGACAGGGGAAATGAGCAGTTCTTC. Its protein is CAWSDRGNEQFF.

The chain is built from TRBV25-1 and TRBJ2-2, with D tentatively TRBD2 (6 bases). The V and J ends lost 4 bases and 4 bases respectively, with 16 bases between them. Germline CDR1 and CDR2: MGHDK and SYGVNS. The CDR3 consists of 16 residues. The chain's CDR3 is CASSAPGGAGTGELFF. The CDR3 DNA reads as TGTGCCAGCAGTGCCCCAGGAGGGGCAGGCACCGGGGAGCTGTTTTTT.

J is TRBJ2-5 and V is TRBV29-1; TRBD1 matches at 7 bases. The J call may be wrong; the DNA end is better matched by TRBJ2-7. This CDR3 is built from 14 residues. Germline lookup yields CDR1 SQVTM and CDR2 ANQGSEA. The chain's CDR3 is CSAGTGRGYDEQYF. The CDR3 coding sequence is TGCAGCGCCGGAACAGGCAGGGGGTACGACGAGCAGTACTTC.